This entry lists 26 T cell receptor beta chains sequenced from one sample in a study of regulatory T cells in long-lasting Graves disease. As to time point: newly diagnosed GD, antithyroid drugs for less than 3 months. After RNA was extracted from PBMCs, the TCR library was made from it. Combining iRepertoire HTBI primers with Arm-PCR of CDR3 regions, the authors built TCR beta libraries. TCRdb re-analysed the multiplex PCR reads in MiXCR, keeping a single row per CDR3 protein. The sample lists 400,000 to 550,000 distinct CDR3 sequences, 14% to 15% occurring once. This sample also belongs to another study, concerning T cells in Graves' hyperthyroidism and ophthalmopathy.

This specimen consisted of peripheral blood mononuclear cells (PBMCs), obtained at new diagnosis, from a patient treated with antithyroid drugs. The receptors derive from a woman aged 25 to 39 with Graves disease.

The chain links TRBV13 to TRBJ2-3; no reliable D call. The ends were cut back, 0 bases at V and 0 bases at J, with 19 bases in the middle. Germline V gene lookup returns CDR1 PRHDT and CDR2 FYEKMQ (reference sequence). CDR3 length: 19 residues. In nucleotides, the CDR3 is TGTGCCAGCAGCTTAGGCCTCTGGGTTTTCGGTCGCAGCACAGATACGCAGTATTTT. Translated: CASSLGLWVFGRSTDTQYF.

The chain carries TRBV12-3 or TRBV12-4 and TRBJ1-5; D call uncertain. With 6 bases removed from V and 3 bases from J, the gap between germline ends came to 12 bases. The CDR3 is 14 amino acids. The CDR3 DNA reads TGTGCCAGCAGCTCACCGGGATACAATCAGCCCCAGCATTTT. It yields the protein CASSSPGYNQPQHF.

This clonotype occurred a few times. The CDR3 DNA sequence: TGTGCCATCAGTGAGAAGGGGTTCAGTTCACCCCTCCACTTT. It codes for CAISEKGFSSPLHF. The chain recombines TRBV10-3 with TRBJ1-6, with a tentative D call TRBD1 (5 bases). V dropped 2 bases and J dropped 9 bases, with 11 bases sitting between them. The germline gives CDR1 ENHRY, CDR2 SYGVKD. This CDR3 contains 14 residues.

This clonotype was recorded a few times. This rearrangement joins TRBV20-1 to TRBJ2-1; 12 positions match TRBD2. The V and J ends lost 6 bases and 4 bases, in that order; junction bases with no gene match: 7. Looked up from germline, CDR1 is DFQATT and CDR2 is SNEGSKA (reference sequence). The CDR3 loop spans 15 amino acids. The CDR3 spells CSATATSGRYNEQFF. DNA for the CDR3: TGCAGTGCCACGGCTACTAGCGGGAGGTACAATGAGCAGTTCTTC.

Only a few counts were recorded for this clonotype. A read error may account for a junction end that differs from germline. The chain carries TRBV30 and TRBJ2-2; TRBD2 aligns across 10 bases. The germline gives CDR1 GTSNPN, CDR2 SVGIG (reference sequence). The CDR3 runs 16 residues. The CDR3 DNA follows: TGTGCCTGGAGCAGCGGGAGGGCCGGCTACACCGGGGAGCTGGTTTTT. This encodes CAWSSGRAGYTGELVF.

In the case of this clonotype: This may be a read error, as it is one base from a much larger clone. This rearrangement joins TRBV12-3 or TRBV12-4 to TRBJ2-2, with D perhaps being TRBD1 or TRBD2 (6 bases each). The CDR3 contains 17 residues. The CDR3: CASSEDIGDTLTGGLFF. As DNA, the CDR3 is TGTGCCAGCAGCGAAGATATTGGGGACACCCTCACCGGGGGGCTGTTTTTT.

J is TRBJ1-5 and V is TRBV20-1; D not resolved. Germline loops: CDR1 DFQATT, CDR2 SNEGSKA (reference sequence). The V end lost 0 bases, the J end lost 3 bases, and 12 bases lay between the germline ends. The CDR3 is made up of 15 amino acids. The CDR3 sequence is CSARDLTQDNQPQHF. The CDR3 DNA reads TGCAGTGCTAGAGACCTAACCCAGGACAATCAGCCCCAGCATTTT.

This clonotype was counted many times. V gene TRBV5-1 combines with J gene TRBJ2-3; D is undetermined. The V end lost 0 bases, the J end lost 0 bases, and 11 bases lay between the germline ends. Germline V gene lookup returns CDR1 SGHRS and CDR2 YFSETQ. This CDR3 region has 16 residues. The CDR3 DNA reads as TGCGCCAGCAGCTTGGTTACTACGGCTAGCACAGATACGCAGTATTTT. Its protein product is CASSLVTTASTDTQYF.

This clonotype was observed at least ten times. The chain has TRBV12-3 or TRBV12-4 and TRBJ2-5, with 12 bases fitting TRBD2. V lost 7 bases and J lost 5; bases outside the gene matches: 5. The CDR3 has 14 residues. The CDR3 DNA reads as TGTGCCAGCAAAGGACTAGCGGGAAATGAGACCCAGTACTTC. It translates to CASKGLAGNETQYF.

The chain joins TRBV20-1 to TRBJ2-5, with 10 positions matching TRBD2. CDR3 size: 13 residues. CDR1 and CDR2 (germline): DFQATT, SNEGSKA (reference sequence). The V and J ends lost 4 bases and 3 bases, in that order; junction bases with no gene match: 2. The CDR3 DNA sequence: TGCAGTGCTATTGGACTAGCGGAAGAGACCCAGTACTTC. It yields the protein CSAIGLAEETQYF.

This clonotype was detected a few times. The J gene is TRBJ2-5, the V gene TRBV19; tentatively, D is TRBD1 or TRBD2 (6 bases each). The germline CDR1 and CDR2 sequences are LNHDA and SQIVND (reference sequence). This CDR3 spans 15 amino acids. Trimming removed 1 base at V and 5 bases at J, with 14 bases between. DNA of the CDR3: TGTGCCAGTAGTATAGGGACCGGGGGCACGGAGACCCAGTACTTC. As protein: CASSIGTGGTETQYF.

This clonotype was seen a handful of times. J is TRBJ2-2 and V is TRBV15, with 12 bases aligning to TRBD1. V lost 3 bases to trimming and J lost 5 bases; unmatched junction nucleotides: 4. This CDR3 is built from 16 residues. CDR1 LNHNV and CDR2 YYDKDF come from the germline V gene (reference sequence). As DNA, the CDR3 is TGTGCCACCAGCAGGGGGGACAGGGGGCGAACCGGGGAGCTGTTTTTT. Its protein is CATSRGDRGRTGELFF.

This clonotype was seen a few times. Just one base apart from a much larger clone, this may be a read error. The CDR3 nucleotides are TGTGCCAGCAGTTACTCGGGTCAGCTCCTCCGGGAGACCCAGCACTTC. Translated: CASSYSGQLLRETQHF. The chain couples TRBV6-5 to TRBJ2-5; a weak D match, TRBD2 (6 bases). Germline values: CDR1 MNHEY, CDR2 SVGAGI. CDR3 size: 16 residues.

The chain has TRBV20-1 and TRBJ1-5, with 7 bases identical to TRBD1. This CDR3 spans 16 amino acids. With V trimmed by 1 base and J by 4 bases, 10 bases remained unmatched. The germline V gene has CDR1 DFQATT and CDR2 SNEGSKA (reference sequence). The CDR3 coding sequence is TGCAGTGCTAGAGGGGGCAGGGGGTCGACGAATCAGCCCCAGCATTTT. Its translation: CSARGGRGSTNQPQHF.

This clonotype was counted at least ten times. V usage is TRBV20-1 and J usage is TRBJ2-2; D is undetermined. Germline V lookup: CDR1 DFQATT, CDR2 SNEGSKA (reference sequence). This CDR3 contains 11 residues. Deletions cut 5 bases from V and 5 bases from J, with 6 bases between. For the CDR3, the DNA is TGCAGTGCTCTAGGGACCGGGGAGCTGTTTTTT. It specifies CSALGTGELFF.

This clonotype showed up just once. The chain links TRBV10-1 to TRBJ2-1; possible D gene TRBD2, 6 bases. Between the trimmed V and J ends, which lost 2 bases and 2 bases, there was a span of 16 bases. Germline values: CDR1 WNHNN, CDR2 SYGVQD (reference sequence). This CDR3 is 17 amino acids long. CDR3 in amino acids: CASSEGWGDSAYNEQFF. In DNA form, the CDR3 reads TGCGCCAGCAGTGAGGGTTGGGGGGACTCGGCCTACAATGAGCAGTTCTTC.

This clonotype has more than one count but fewer than ten. The DNA for the CDR3 is TGTGCCTGGAGTCCAGGGCGCTCCTACGAGCAGTACTTC. Residues: CAWSPGRSYEQYF. V is TRBV30 and J is TRBJ2-7; tentatively, D is TRBD1 (5 bases). V lost 2 bases and J 0 bases, leaving 8 bases between the germline ends. Germline-derived CDR1 and CDR2 are GTSNPN and SVGIG (reference sequence). This CDR3 has 13 amino acids.

This clonotype was recorded many times. The V gene is TRBV7-9, the J gene TRBJ2-3, with a possible D match to TRBD1 (5 bases). The CDR3 spans 13 residues. From germline, CDR1 is SEHNR and CDR2 FQNEAQ (reference sequence). V lost 2 bases, J lost 5 bases, and 8 bases lay in between. The chain's CDR3 is CASSLSGLDTQYF. The CDR3 coding sequence is TGTGCCAGCAGCTTATCAGGGCTAGATACGCAGTATTTT.

This clonotype came up many times. The V gene is TRBV12-3 or TRBV12-4, the J gene TRBJ1-1; D gene uncertain. CDR3 length equals 13 residues. Between the trimmed V and J ends, which lost 6 bases and 5 bases, there was a span of 13 bases. In nucleotides, the CDR3 is TGTGCCAGCAGCCCGGCCAGACGGACTGAAGCTTTCTTT. It codes for CASSPARRTEAFF.

This clonotype was observed many times. The gene calls are TRBV18 and TRBJ1-1; no definite D call. Germline CDR1 KGHSH, CDR2 LQKENI. The CDR3 is 13 amino acids. With 3 bases removed from V and 7 bases from J, the gap between germline ends came to 12 bases. CDR3 in DNA: TGTGCCAGCTCACCTGGGGTGGGCGGTGAAGCTTTCTTT. Amino acid sequence: CASSPGVGGEAFF.

This clonotype was seen many times. This chain connects TRBV12-5 to TRBJ2-3; TRBD2 is a possible D gene (6 bases). CDR3 length equals 13 residues. The V gene lost 7 bases and the J gene lost 1 base, with 9 bases spanning the gap. CDR1 is LGHNT, CDR2 FRNRAP, per germline. In DNA, the CDR3 is TGTGCTAGTGACGGGGAGGGCACAGATACGCAGTATTTT. It specifies CASDGEGTDTQYF.

The chain has TRBV12-3 or TRBV12-4 and TRBJ1-5, with D possibly being TRBD1 (6 bases). V was shortened by 6 bases and J by 4 bases, with 19 bases between the two germline ends. The CDR3 is 16 amino acids. The CDR3 coding sequence is TGTGCCAGCAGCACCAAACCCGGGACAAGGAATCAGCCCCAGCATTTT. Translation gives CASSTKPGTRNQPQHF.

Ten or more counts support this clonotype. The chain uses TRBV5-1 and TRBJ1-1, with 10 bases lining up with TRBD1. V was pared by 4 bases and J by 1 base, with 1 base of the junction left unmatched. This CDR3 has 14 residues. The germline CDR1 and CDR2 sequences are SGHRS and YFSETQ. This CDR3 reads CASSRDRGNTEAFF. CDR3 in DNA: TGCGCCAGCAGCCGGGACAGGGGGAACACTGAAGCTTTCTTT.

With regard to this clonotype: This may be a read error: a much more frequent sequence differs by one nucleotide. The chain employs TRBV9 and TRBJ1-5; tentatively, D is TRBD1 (5 bases). Germline V gene lookup returns CDR1 SGDLS and CDR2 YYNGEE. V lost 0 bases to trimming and J lost 0 bases, with 7 bases between them. This CDR3 region has 15 residues. Written as DNA, the CDR3 is TGTGCCAGCAGCGTAGGGGGGTATAGCAATCAGCCCCAGCATTTT. This sequence encodes CASSVGGYSNQPQHF.

In regard to this clonotype: Its ends do not fully match the called genes, so a read error is possible. V is TRBV19 and J is TRBJ2-7; the match to TRBD1 covers 9 bases. This CDR3 contains 15 residues. Looked up from germline, CDR1 is LNHDA and CDR2 is SQIVND (reference sequence). CDR3 DNA sequence: TGTGCCAGTAGAGACCCGGGACAGGGATCCTACAAGCAGTACTTC. As protein: CASRDPGQGSYKQYF.

In its sample, this clonotype was seen many times. V usage is TRBV9 and J usage is TRBJ1-1; 10 bases line up with TRBD1. This CDR3 is built from 16 residues. Germline-derived CDR1 and CDR2 are SGDLS and YYNGEE. V was pared by 4 bases and J by 6 bases, with 12 bases of the junction left unmatched. The CDR3: CASSPRGQGGIAEAFF. CDR3 bases: TGTGCCAGCAGCCCGAGAGGACAGGGGGGCATCGCTGAAGCTTTCTTT.